This TCR beta chain appears in the sequencing data of a study of T cell changes during pregnancy in multiple sclerosis. With 0 bases removed from V and 0 bases from J, the gap between germline ends came to 8 bases. Looked up from germline, CDR1 is SGHAT and CDR2 is FQNNGV. The CDR3 is made up of 15 amino acids. The data were produced by immunoSEQ multiplex PCR, yet TCRdb's version contains in-frame clones alone and is incomplete. The sample consists of about 110,000 clones, 90% to 95% of them appearing once. The starting material was peripheral blood, obtained after pregnancy. This clonotype was sampled from a female donor with multiple sclerosis, enrolled in a pregnancy study. The chain recombines TRBV11-2 with TRBJ1-1; D perhaps matches TRBD1 (6 bases). CDR3 nucleotides: TGTGCCAGCAGCTTAGAAAGGACAGTGAACACTGAAGCTTTCTTT. This codes for CASSLERTVNTEAFF.